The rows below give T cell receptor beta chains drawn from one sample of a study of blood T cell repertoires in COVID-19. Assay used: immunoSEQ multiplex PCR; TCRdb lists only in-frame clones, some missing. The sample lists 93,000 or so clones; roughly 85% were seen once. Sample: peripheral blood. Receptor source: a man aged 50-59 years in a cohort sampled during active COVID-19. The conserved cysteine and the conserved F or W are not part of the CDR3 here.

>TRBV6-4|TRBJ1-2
ASSLLRDRHIKNYGYT
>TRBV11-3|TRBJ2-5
ASSSREETQY
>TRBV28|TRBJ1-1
ASSLVQPNTEAF
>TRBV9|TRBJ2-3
ASSASTSGGRGDTQY
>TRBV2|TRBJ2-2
ASRQGENTGELF
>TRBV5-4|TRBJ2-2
ASSSSGGGAGELF
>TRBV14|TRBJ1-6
ASSAGQGASPLH
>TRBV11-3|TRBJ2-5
ASSWSPVETQY
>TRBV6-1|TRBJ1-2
ASSVTGSFLNYGYT
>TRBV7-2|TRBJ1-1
ASSLGTPREAF
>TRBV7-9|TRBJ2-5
ASSLAHASGGIKETQY
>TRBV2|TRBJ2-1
ASSEAGLAGGPGQF
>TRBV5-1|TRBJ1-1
ASSSGLGQNMNTEAF
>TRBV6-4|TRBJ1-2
ASSDSGTGVRGYT
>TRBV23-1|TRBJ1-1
ASSQSFPGAF
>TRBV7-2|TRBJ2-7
ASSLLPGPNYEQY
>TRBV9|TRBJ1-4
ASSVGPGVNEKLF
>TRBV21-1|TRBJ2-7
ASSKVKQNYEQY
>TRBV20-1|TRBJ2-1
SAGGGDEQF
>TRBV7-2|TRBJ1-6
ASSPRQDTLVSPLH
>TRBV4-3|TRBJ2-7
ASSQASGGSYEQY
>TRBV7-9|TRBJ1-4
ASSPRQGNTNEKLF
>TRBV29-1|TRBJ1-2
SVVGLLARGYT
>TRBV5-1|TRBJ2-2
ASSPGGSRYTGELF
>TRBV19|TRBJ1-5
ASSIVGQGQPQH
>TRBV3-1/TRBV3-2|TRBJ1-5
ASSQAGTGGSQPQH
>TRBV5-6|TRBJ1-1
ASSLERLNTEAF
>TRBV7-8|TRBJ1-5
ASSVQGARNQPQH
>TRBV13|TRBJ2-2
ASSLEPGLADTGELF
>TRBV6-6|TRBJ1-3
ASSPTGQGGNTIY
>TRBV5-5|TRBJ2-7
ASSLASRQGASEQY
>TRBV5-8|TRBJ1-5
ASSPRYQPQH
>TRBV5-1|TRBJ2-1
ASSSGLAGGPISYNEQF
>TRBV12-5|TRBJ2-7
ASGLDSYEQY
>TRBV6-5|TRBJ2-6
ASSYARASGANVLT
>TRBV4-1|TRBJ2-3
ASSHAGTSGVSDTQY
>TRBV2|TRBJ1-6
ASKQGVSSYNSPLH
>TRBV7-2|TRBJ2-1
ASSPAAGDNEQF